Below, one T cell receptor (beta chain) is given with its context. This clonotype was detected a few times. The target of this receptor is not known. The record has no base qualities; no much larger clone is one base away. The germline V gene (reference sequence) provides CDR1 LNHDA and CDR2 SQIVND. Germline trimming amounts to 1 base on V and 5 bases on J, with 8 as the count of junction bases outside the gene matches. CDR3 length: 16 amino acids, cysteine to phenylalanine. The sequence is cut down to CDR3 DNA, 48 bases in frame from base 1. The data were taken from a study of T cells in Graves' hyperthyroidism and ophthalmopathy (dated by TCRdb to the late 2010s). Regarding the research as a whole: Peripheral blood samples were taken at the time of initial diagnosis, prior to any treatment. To identify distinguishing TCR V-J signatures, a discovery cohort of around 98 patients was used, comprising 40 to 45 with Graves' ophthalmopathy and around 60 with stable Graves' hyperthyroidism. Whether ophthalmopathy could be predicted prospectively was tested in an independent validation cohort made up of 18 hyperthyroidism patients plus 17 patients who later progressed to ophthalmopathy. The 95 to 100 discovery patients were randomly divided into training and test sets at a 7:3 ratio. In addition, the study compared T-cell repertoires in thyroid tissue and in blood from a handful of Graves' hyperthyroidism patients. Following sampling, methimazole starting at 30 mg daily was given to hyperthyroidism patients, and high-dose intravenous methylprednisolone was given to ophthalmopathy patients. TCR Vbeta CDR3 sequencing of approximately 140 peripheral blood samples (roughly 41 ophthalmopathy, 70 to 85 hyperthyroidism and roughly 17 progressor patients) is reported in the paper. Beyond this particular receptor, the publication reports: A 13 V-J signature model separated ophthalmopathy from stable hyperthyroidism, with just over 85% sensitivity and 81.08% specificity in cross-validation and 80%/75% in testing. No statistical method was used to fix the sample size in advance, and group allocation was not hidden from the investigators. Blood samples also contained most of the expanded thyroid clonotypes (frequency above 0.001), which suggests that blood repertoires may reflect thyroid immune responses. In validation, the model predicted progression to ophthalmopathy a median of roughly 6.1 months before onset, with approximately 70% sensitivity and roughly 72% specificity.

Moderately to severely active disease, a Clinical Activity Score of at least 3, a NOSPECS grade of at least 4, and a duration under 3 months were present in ophthalmopathy patients. Patients with uncontrolled infections, other autoimmune diseases, pregnancy or lactation were excluded. Clinical symptoms, serum thyroxine and TRAb, thyroid ultrasound, and orbital computed tomography formed the basis for the diagnoses. Ficoll-Paque density gradient centrifugation was used to isolate PBMCs from 9.5 to 10 ml of fresh peripheral blood. Trizol reagent was used to extract total RNA, and RNA quality was then checked on an Agilent 2100 Bioanalyzer. The TCR beta CDR3 regions were amplified from the RNA transcripts. A first-round RT-PCR of the TCR CDR3 used the HTBI primer set with the Qiagen OneStep RT-PCR kit. The libraries were constructed in a second round of multiplex PCR and then size-selected and purified. Libraries were sequenced paired-end with 100 bp reads on an Illumina HiSeq2000. On the authors' methods: SOAPnuke was used to process the raw data, throwing out any read that contained adapters or uncalled bases, had a mean Phred below 15, or lacked an exact constant-primer or identifier match. High-quality paired reads were merged using COPE v1.2.5, and each unique nucleotide sequence was defined as a clonotype. MiTCR v1.1 was used to align clonotypes to the IMGT TRBV, TRBD and TRBJ reference segments. The analysis was restricted to V-J combinations with a frequency above 0.0001, which together covered about 99% of the repertoires. The TCS score was defined as F50 (clonal expansion) divided by E x V (chaos), with BLOSUM62-based TCRdist calculated between CDR3 peptides within each V-J. Welch's t-statistics and random forest reduced fewer than 550 V-J features to fewer than 15, which were used in a naive Bayes classifier (R e1071). The raw public data were reprocessed by TCRdb itself: fastp quality trimming at Q25, MiXCR clonotype calling, in-frame beta chains only. Duplicate CDR3 protein sequences are folded into a single record with the most common DNA and genes. The V and J calls come from TCRdb's annotation, not from the publication. This sample holds roughly 290,000 distinct CDR3 sequences; about 18% were observed only once. The ten largest account for roughly 50% of the sample.

The V and J genes are TRBV19 and TRBJ2-1, with TRBD1 identical over 7 junction bases. The sequence came from a woman between 55 and 75 years old with Graves' ophthalmopathy. Sequencing input: blood. The nucleotides read TGTGCCAGTAGTATAGGGTTCGGGGACAGAAACAATGAGCAGTTCTTC. The translation is CASSIGFGDRNNEQFF.